Listed here is a single T cell receptor (beta chain). Clones were sequenced by immunoSEQ multiplex PCR, and TCRdb holds only the in-frame ones, with some missing. The sample carries a few hundred thousand clones, more than 70% recorded once. These data come from a study of blood T cell repertoires in COVID-19. Study summary: Both acute and convalescent COVID-19 samples were obtained from the United States, Italy and Spain.

Seattle-derived patients entered the study during active infection and were followed longitudinally. Germline-derived CDR1 and CDR2 are MNHEY and SMNVEV (reference sequence). The junction had 6 bases not matched to a gene; V was cut back by 5 bases and J by 1 base. The CDR3 spans 16 residues. The specimen was peripheral blood. This sequence was found in a woman aged 25 to 39 with COVID-19, enrolled during active disease. The chain has TRBV27 and TRBJ1-5, with TRBD1 identical over 9 bases. For the CDR3, the DNA is TGTGCCAGCAGTCCCTGGACAGGGGCCAGCAATCAGCCCCAGCATTTT. Translated, it gives CASSPWTGASNQPQHF.